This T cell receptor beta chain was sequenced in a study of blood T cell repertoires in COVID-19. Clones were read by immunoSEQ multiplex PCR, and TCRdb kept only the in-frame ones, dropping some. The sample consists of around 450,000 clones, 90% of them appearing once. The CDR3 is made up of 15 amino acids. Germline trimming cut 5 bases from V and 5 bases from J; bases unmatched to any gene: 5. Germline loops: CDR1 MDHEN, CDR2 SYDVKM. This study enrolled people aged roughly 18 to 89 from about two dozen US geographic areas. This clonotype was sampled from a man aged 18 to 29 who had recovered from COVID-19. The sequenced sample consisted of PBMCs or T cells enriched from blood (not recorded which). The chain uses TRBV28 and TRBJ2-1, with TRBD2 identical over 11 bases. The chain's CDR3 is CASSVTSGGNNEQFF. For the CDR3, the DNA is TGTGCCAGCAGTGTTACTAGCGGGGGCAACAATGAGCAGTTCTTC.